A selection of T cell receptor beta chains follows, all from one sample in a study of T cells and Merkel cell carcinoma outcomes. The assay was immunoSEQ multiplex PCR, and TCRdb's table has in-frame clones only and misses some. The data show thousands of clones, with roughly 77% seen just once and under 6.5% held by the top ten. Input material: tumor tissue from Merkel cell carcinoma. The receptors derive from a human donor with Merkel cell carcinoma. Both conserved end residues are part of each CDR3.

J,V,CDR3
TRBJ1-1,TRBV5-1,CASSLESGLGTEAFF
TRBJ2-6,TRBV29-1,CSGVVAGANVLTF
TRBJ1-5,TRBV19,CASSSLDVYRAEGPPQHF
TRBJ1-1,TRBV10-3,CAISESRVTGQNTEAFF
TRBJ1-2,TRBV4-1,CASSPGSSTNYGYTF
TRBJ1-1,TRBV5-1,CASTDGGAVVTEAFF
TRBJ2-4,TRBV6-6,CASSRDDGTAKNIQYF
TRBJ1-2,TRBV5-1,CASSEDYGYGYTF
TRBJ2-7,TRBV7-9,CASSRDRSHEQYF
TRBJ2-1,TRBV30,CAWTLKGGEQFF
TRBJ1-5,TRBV10-1,CASSNQGNQPQHF
TRBJ2-1,TRBV7-9,CASSEALSYNEQFF
TRBJ2-1,TRBV9,CASSVGTSGYNEQFF
TRBJ1-5,TRBV7-8,CASSLADGSSLPQHF
TRBJ2-4,TRBV5-4,CASSSPGLAKAKNIQYF
TRBJ2-2,TRBV2,CASSPPGELFF
TRBJ1-4,TRBV29-1,CSAMDGPGEKLFF
TRBJ2-1,TRBV28,CASSPGPNEQFF
TRBJ2-2,TRBV5-1,CASSLTVDTGELFF
TRBJ2-5,TRBV7-9,CASSGLAGETQYF
TRBJ2-2,TRBV5-1,CASSLTGEGSTGELFF
TRBJ1-1,TRBV4-2,CASSLQTDMNTEAFF
TRBJ2-5,TRBV27,CASSSRQGETQYF
TRBJ1-5,TRBV28,CASSLMAEDQPQHF
TRBJ2-5,TRBV9,CASSVGSGTETQYF
TRBJ1-2,TRBV5-6,CASSLFPPGTGYGYTF
TRBJ2-1,TRBV5-1,CASSSSPYNEQFF
TRBJ2-5,TRBV19,CASSTRRTLGWETQYF
TRBJ1-1,TRBV18,CASSPGQGQNTEAFF
TRBJ2-2,TRBV7-9,CASSLDRNTGELFF
TRBJ2-1,TRBV28,CASGREAYEQFF
TRBJ1-1,TRBV5-4,CASSYRNTEAFF
TRBJ1-4,TRBV6-1,CASSSGRRNEKLFF
TRBJ2-4,TRBV28,CASSMTSGFQYF
TRBJ2-2,TRBV6-1,CASSLAGGQPGELFF
TRBJ2-7,TRBV7-6,CASSPLTVTYEQYF
TRBJ2-7,TRBV5-1,CASSPRTRAYEQYF
TRBJ2-5,TRBV18,CASSPRSISQETQYF
TRBJ2-3,TRBV5-5,CASSWRLNTDTQYF
TRBJ2-5,TRBV27,CASSSQTSGSETQYF
TRBJ2-3,TRBV27,CASSPRGTDTQYF
TRBJ2-7,TRBV5-4,CASSLGGDYEQYF
TRBJ1-1,TRBV18,CASSSGASAEAFF
TRBJ2-5,TRBV30,CAWSVQRERKETQYF
TRBJ2-7,TRBV5-4,CASSIGLDHEQYF
TRBJ1-1,TRBV5-1,CASSLDPTGLGTEAFF
TRBJ1-1,TRBV7-9,CASSNAGGLAFF
TRBJ2-5,TRBV25-1,CASSLLGRGYRETQYF
TRBJ2-2,TRBV27,CASSLRPWDTGELFF
TRBJ2-7,TRBV30,CAWSVTGTSGSYEQYF
TRBJ2-7,TRBV5-1,CASSPSGGQYEQYF
TRBJ2-5,TRBV5-3,CARSPPLRQVQETQYF
TRBJ2-1,TRBV30,CAWIGQGAGEQFF
TRBJ2-1,TRBV11-3,CASSSGSAGHNEQFF
TRBJ1-6,TRBV21-1,CASSMSPGQAGSPLHF
TRBJ2-3,TRBV5-4,CASSLDSTDTQYF
TRBJ1-5,TRBV27,CASRQGLQGQPQHF
TRBJ2-7,TRBV4-2,CASSQDPSGTYEQYF
TRBJ2-1,TRBV5-1,CASSLVAGDLGNEQFF